These T cell receptor beta chains were read from a single sample in a study of T cells in Graves' hyperthyroidism and ophthalmopathy. TCRdb reanalysed the multiplex PCR reads using MiXCR and keeps one entry per CDR3 protein. This sample has 500,000 to 600,000 distinct CDR3 sequences, with around 42% found just once. Sequencing was performed on peripheral blood or thyroid tissue (not recorded which). The receptors were sampled from an adult woman with Graves' disease, either hyperthyroidism or ophthalmopathy (not recorded which). Each CDR3 is given with its conserved first and last residue. Each record gives: J gene, V gene, clone size, D gene, CDR3 length, CDR3 DNA, CDR3 protein. The D gene is left open where the match is weak. The size of a clone is reported for some rows only, either as once, few or many, or as a class for expanded clones.

j_call: TRBJ2-7; v_call: TRBV29-1; clone_size: .; d_call: TRBD1; cdr3_length: 13; cdr3_nt: TGCAGCGTGTCGAGGACAGGGGGCCGCGAGCAGTACTTC; cdr3_aa: CSVSRTGGREQYF
j_call: TRBJ2-7; v_call: TRBV7-9; clone_size: few; d_call: TRBD1; cdr3_length: 13; cdr3_nt: TGTGCCAGCAGCGACAGGGGTGGCTACGAGCAGTACTTC; cdr3_aa: CASSDRGGYEQYF
j_call: TRBJ1-1; v_call: TRBV19; clone_size: .; d_call: .; cdr3_length: 17; cdr3_nt: TGTGCCAGTAGTAAGCATGTCCCGTGGCGCGGGCGGATTGAAGCTTTCTTT; cdr3_aa: CASSKHVPWRGRIEAFF
j_call: TRBJ2-5; v_call: TRBV7-6; clone_size: .; d_call: .; cdr3_length: 13; cdr3_nt: TGTGCCAGCAGCTCCAGACAGCAAGAGACCCAGTACTTC; cdr3_aa: CASSSRQQETQYF
j_call: TRBJ2-7; v_call: TRBV7-9; clone_size: many; d_call: .; cdr3_length: 17; cdr3_nt: TGTGCCAGCAGTCGGTCGTCTATAGCAGGCCGAATTTCGGGGCAGTACTTC; cdr3_aa: CASSRSSIAGRISGQYF
j_call: TRBJ1-2; v_call: TRBV12-3/TRBV12-4; clone_size: many; d_call: .; cdr3_length: 12; cdr3_nt: TGTGCCAGCACCCCGGGCAGATATGGCTACACCTTC; cdr3_aa: CASTPGRYGYTF
j_call: TRBJ2-7; v_call: TRBV29-1; clone_size: .; d_call: .; cdr3_length: 11; cdr3_nt: TGCAGCGGGTGGCCGTCCTACGAGCAGTACTTC; cdr3_aa: CSGWPSYEQYF
j_call: TRBJ2-5; v_call: TRBV5-1; clone_size: many; d_call: .; cdr3_length: 14; cdr3_nt: TGCGCCAGCAGCTCCACGACAGGGACTGAGACCCAGTACTTC; cdr3_aa: CASSSTTGTETQYF
j_call: TRBJ1-2; v_call: TRBV20-1; clone_size: few; d_call: .; cdr3_length: 15; cdr3_nt: TGCAGTGCTAGAGATCGGACAAGGGCTAACTATGGCTACACCTTC; cdr3_aa: CSARDRTRANYGYTF
j_call: TRBJ1-1; v_call: TRBV7-8; clone_size: many; d_call: TRBD1; cdr3_length: 16; cdr3_nt: TGTGCCAGCAGCTTAGGCAGGGGGCGCGGGGACACTGAAGCTTTCTTT; cdr3_aa: CASSLGRGRGDTEAFF
j_call: TRBJ2-7; v_call: TRBV10-3; clone_size: many; d_call: TRBD2; cdr3_length: 14; cdr3_nt: TGTGCCATCAGGGAGGGGACTAGCGGCTACGAGCAGTACTTC; cdr3_aa: CAIREGTSGYEQYF
j_call: TRBJ2-7; v_call: TRBV7-8; clone_size: many; d_call: .; cdr3_length: 19; cdr3_nt: TGTGCCAGCAGCTTAGCGTGGAGGGGGCGGAAAGATTCCTCCTACGAGCAGTACTTC; cdr3_aa: CASSLAWRGRKDSSYEQYF
j_call: TRBJ2-5; v_call: TRBV7-2; clone_size: once; d_call: TRBD1; cdr3_length: 16; cdr3_nt: TGTGCCAGCAGCCCCCGGACAGGGGGCCCGCCCTACGACCAGTACTTC; cdr3_aa: CASSPRTGGPPYDQYF